This T cell receptor beta chain stems from a study of T cell clonotyping in hematopoietic cell transplantation. The data were produced by immunoSEQ multiplex PCR, yet TCRdb's version contains in-frame clones alone and is incomplete. This table has 10,000 or so clones, roughly nine tenths appearing once. Study-wide results and caveats: No sorting was done, leaving CD4 and CD8 contributions mixed. Few recipient clonotypes overlapped donors; over 95% were de novo at given depth. After transplant, recipient diversity fell while pathologically expanded clonotypes grew through day 180. Graft donor and pretransplant recipient Inverse Simpson Index values predicted broader posttransplant TCR diversity.

On this clone: Its specificity is unknown.

From germline, CDR1 is SGHTA and CDR2 FQGNSA. Between the trimmed V and J ends, which lost 1 base and 7 bases, there was a span of 13 bases. This CDR3 spans 15 amino acids. The sequence derives from a human patient who had an allogeneic stem cell transplant, so the T cells may come from the graft donor. The donor label of this sample is uncertain. Some clones in this sample may be carry-over from other donors' samples. This chain links TRBV7-2 with TRBJ1-4; tentative D call: TRBD1 (6 bases). The sample was PBMCs, taken 180 days after allogeneic stem cell transplant. The CDR3 DNA is TGTGCCAGCAGCTTAGATGGAGGGGGTGGTGAAAAACTGTTTTTT. Translating gives CASSLDGGGGEKLFF. The variable domain in full, completed from reference TRBV7-2 and TRBJ1-4, reads GAGVSQSPSNKVTEKGKDVELRCDPISGHTALYWYRQSLGQGLEFLIYFQGNSAPDKSGLPSDRFSAERTGGSVSTLTIQRTQQEDSAVYLCASSLDGGGGEKLFFGSGTQLSVL.